This T cell receptor beta chain was profiled in a study of Graves' ophthalmopathy and Graves' hyperthyroidism. Trimming stripped 0 bases from V and 3 bases from J, with 11 bases between. The CDR3 extends over 14 amino acids. CDR1 is DFQATT, CDR2 SNEGSKA, per germline (reference sequence). RNA served as the template for amplifying TCR beta CDR3 regions. The library came from an HTBI-primed first-round RT-PCR and a second-round multiplex PCR. TCRdb called the multiplex PCR reads again in MiXCR, with one record for every CDR3 protein. Of roughly 400,000 distinct CDR3 sequences in the sample, just over 15% were seen once. This clonotype was counted many times.

V is TRBV20-1 and J is TRBJ2-5; D is uncertain. Sequenced material: peripheral blood. The TCR was taken from a woman aged 18-30 years with stable Graves' hyperthyroidism. CDR3 sequence: CSARDIRLKETQYF. The CDR3 region has the DNA TGCAGTGCTAGAGATATTAGGCTTAAAGAGACCCAGTACTTC.